A selection of T cell receptor beta chains follows, all from one sample in a study of blood T cell repertoires in COVID-19. Assay: immunoSEQ multiplex PCR; the TCRdb copy retains only in-frame clones and omits some. The sample carries about 310,000 clones, around nine tenths recorded once. Material: peripheral blood. The receptors were gathered from a man between 50 and 59 years old with active or convalescent COVID-19. The CDR3 runs from the conserved cysteine through the conserved F or W. Each record gives: CDR3 protein, V gene, J gene, clone size, D gene. D genes are given only for firm matches. Clone size appears in some rows only: once, few, many, or a class for an expanded clone.

CATRVAPQETQYF,TRBV12-3/TRBV12-4,TRBJ2-5,-,-
CASTSMTGGPNTEAFF,TRBV9,TRBJ1-1,-,TRBD1
CSAPGYTEAFF,TRBV20-1,TRBJ1-1,-,-
CASSEQGIGSPLHF,TRBV7-3,TRBJ1-6,-,-
CASNGEISGYTF,TRBV28,TRBJ1-2,-,-
CATSRRGHGSNEKLFF,TRBV15,TRBJ1-4,-,TRBD1
CASSLIGGQGQYGYTF,TRBV5-1,TRBJ1-2,-,TRBD1
CASSPPEGEAFF,TRBV18,TRBJ1-1,-,-
CAISVGQGGHEQYF,TRBV10-3,TRBJ2-7,-,-
CASSDGTGYEQYF,TRBV28,TRBJ2-7,-,TRBD1
CASSEGAAQYF,TRBV25-1,TRBJ2-7,-,-
CSVHGQGGYTF,TRBV29-1,TRBJ1-2,-,-
CASSASSGGMVEQYF,TRBV5-1,TRBJ2-7,once,TRBD2
CARGQGNEKLFF,TRBV30,TRBJ1-4,-,TRBD1
CASTDSNYGYTF,TRBV28,TRBJ1-2,-,-
CASRSGGDYEQYF,TRBV28,TRBJ2-7,-,TRBD1
CAWNRGSGYTF,TRBV30,TRBJ1-2,-,-
CASSRDRGREDEKLFF,TRBV5-1,TRBJ1-4,-,TRBD1
CASSYKRQPQHF,TRBV6-2/TRBV6-3,TRBJ1-5,-,-